This is a list of T cell receptor beta chains from one sample in a study of T cell responses to AZD1222 COVID-19 vaccine. Assay used: immunoSEQ multiplex PCR; TCRdb lists only in-frame clones, some missing. The sample gives approximately 75,000 clones, about nine tenths of which show up once; 1.3% to 1.5% is in the top ten. Here the sequenced sample was peripheral blood, taken 28 days after the second AZD1222 dose. These receptors were obtained from an adult who received the AZD1222 COVID-19 vaccine. The CDR3 runs from the conserved cysteine through the conserved F or W. Fields, in order: J gene, V gene, clone size, D gene, CDR3 protein, CDR3 DNA. D genes are given only for firm matches. Some rows mark clone size as missing; the rest say once, few, many or name a class of expanded clone.

j_call: TRBJ2-7; v_call: TRBV10-3; clone_size: NA; d_call: NA; cdr3_aa: CAISEWTDSYEQYF; cdr3_nt: TGTGCCATCAGTGAGTGGACAGATTCCTACGAGCAGTACTTC
j_call: TRBJ1-2; v_call: TRBV6-5; clone_size: NA; d_call: NA; cdr3_aa: CASSYSNRDNYGYTF; cdr3_nt: TGTGCCAGCAGTTACTCGAACAGGGACAACTATGGCTACACCTTC
j_call: TRBJ1-1; v_call: TRBV28; clone_size: NA; d_call: NA; cdr3_aa: CASCVGAGGTEAFF; cdr3_nt: TGTGCCAGCTGCGTGGGCGCGGGTGGGACTGAAGCTTTCTTT
j_call: TRBJ1-2; v_call: TRBV10-3; clone_size: few; d_call: NA; cdr3_aa: CAISEAGSGYTF; cdr3_nt: TGTGCCATCAGTGAGGCAGGGAGTGGCTACACCTTC
j_call: TRBJ2-1; v_call: TRBV11-3; clone_size: NA; d_call: NA; cdr3_aa: CASSLSGGRAYNEQFF; cdr3_nt: TGTGCCAGCAGCTTATCTGGGGGGCGGGCGTACAATGAGCAGTTCTTC
j_call: TRBJ1-5; v_call: TRBV6-5; clone_size: NA; d_call: TRBD1; cdr3_aa: CASSPQTGGIQPQHF; cdr3_nt: TGTGCCAGCAGTCCCCAGACAGGGGGCATTCAGCCCCAGCATTTT
j_call: TRBJ1-5; v_call: TRBV19; clone_size: NA; d_call: NA; cdr3_aa: CASTPGHSNQPQHF; cdr3_nt: TGTGCCAGTACCCCGGGGCATAGCAATCAGCCCCAGCATTTT
j_call: TRBJ1-1; v_call: TRBV3-1/TRBV3-2; clone_size: few; d_call: NA; cdr3_aa: CASSPRSRIVNTEAFF; cdr3_nt: TGTGCCAGCAGCCCCCGATCGCGAATCGTGAACACTGAAGCTTTCTTT
j_call: TRBJ2-7; v_call: TRBV2; clone_size: NA; d_call: NA; cdr3_aa: CAARTDSYEQYF; cdr3_nt: TGCGCCGCGAGGACAGACTCCTACGAGCAGTACTTC
j_call: TRBJ1-5; v_call: TRBV19; clone_size: NA; d_call: NA; cdr3_aa: CASSIDRGHSQPQHF; cdr3_nt: TGTGCCAGTAGTATAGATCGGGGACATTCCCAGCCCCAGCATTTT
j_call: TRBJ2-2; v_call: TRBV3-1/TRBV3-2; clone_size: NA; d_call: NA; cdr3_aa: CASSTPGTGELFF; cdr3_nt: TGTGCCAGCAGCACCCCGGGAACCGGGGAGCTGTTTTTT
j_call: TRBJ1-3; v_call: TRBV9; clone_size: NA; d_call: NA; cdr3_aa: CASSAGWGIGNTIYF; cdr3_nt: TGTGCCAGCAGCGCGGGCTGGGGTATTGGAAACACCATATATTTT
j_call: TRBJ1-3; v_call: TRBV5-1; clone_size: NA; d_call: NA; cdr3_aa: CASTSGGYGNTIYF; cdr3_nt: TGCGCCAGCACTTCGGGGGGGTATGGAAACACCATATATTTT
j_call: TRBJ1-1; v_call: TRBV5-1; clone_size: once; d_call: TRBD1; cdr3_aa: CASSWGQGDGEAFF; cdr3_nt: TGCGCCAGCAGCTGGGGACAGGGCGATGGTGAAGCTTTCTTT
j_call: TRBJ2-5; v_call: TRBV9; clone_size: NA; d_call: NA; cdr3_aa: CASSSSYQETQYF; cdr3_nt: TGTGCCAGCAGCTCCTCGTACCAAGAGACCCAGTACTTC
j_call: TRBJ1-2; v_call: TRBV15; clone_size: NA; d_call: NA; cdr3_aa: CATSRDLPGGYTF; cdr3_nt: TGTGCCACCAGCAGAGATCTACCGGGTGGCTACACCTTC
j_call: TRBJ1-2; v_call: TRBV4-1; clone_size: NA; d_call: NA; cdr3_aa: CASSQETGGTLRNYGYTF; cdr3_nt: TGCGCCAGCAGCCAAGAAACCGGCGGAACCCTCCGTAACTATGGCTACACCTTC
j_call: TRBJ1-4; v_call: TRBV5-8; clone_size: once; d_call: NA; cdr3_aa: CASSLGLADATNEKLFF; cdr3_nt: TGTGCCAGCAGTCTGGGGTTGGCGGACGCAACTAATGAAAAACTGTTTTTT
j_call: TRBJ1-4; v_call: TRBV7-9; clone_size: NA; d_call: TRBD1; cdr3_aa: CASRSGTGNEKLFF; cdr3_nt: TGTGCCAGCAGAAGTGGGACAGGGAATGAAAAACTGTTTTTT
j_call: TRBJ2-2; v_call: TRBV7-9; clone_size: NA; d_call: TRBD1; cdr3_aa: CASASARTRDRGATGELFF; cdr3_nt: TGTGCCAGCGCCTCCGCTCGTACCCGGGACAGGGGGGCCACCGGGGAGCTGTTTTTT
j_call: TRBJ1-2; v_call: TRBV5-4; clone_size: NA; d_call: TRBD1; cdr3_aa: CASSRDRILDGYTF; cdr3_nt: TGTGCCAGCAGCCGGGACAGGATCCTCGACGGCTACACCTTC
j_call: TRBJ2-5; v_call: TRBV5-1; clone_size: NA; d_call: TRBD2; cdr3_aa: CASSKGAGETQYF; cdr3_nt: TGCGCCAGCAGCAAAGGAGCGGGGGAGACCCAGTACTTC
j_call: TRBJ1-6; v_call: TRBV7-9; clone_size: NA; d_call: TRBD1; cdr3_aa: CASSLGQGVLHF; cdr3_nt: TGTGCCAGCAGCTTGGGACAGGGCGTCCTCCACTTT
j_call: TRBJ1-3; v_call: TRBV4-1; clone_size: NA; d_call: NA; cdr3_aa: CASSQALLRIGHGNTIYF; cdr3_nt: TGCGCCAGCAGCCAGGCCCTCCTAAGGATAGGGCATGGAAACACCATATATTTT
j_call: TRBJ1-3; v_call: TRBV7-2; clone_size: NA; d_call: NA; cdr3_aa: CASSPRLGVAGNTIYF; cdr3_nt: TGTGCCAGCAGCCCCCGCTTGGGAGTGGCTGGAAACACCATATATTTT
j_call: TRBJ2-6; v_call: TRBV30; clone_size: NA; d_call: NA; cdr3_aa: CAWSVGQGIGANVLTF; cdr3_nt: TGTGCCTGGAGTGTTGGACAAGGTATTGGGGCCAACGTCCTGACTTTC
j_call: TRBJ2-3; v_call: TRBV3-1/TRBV3-2; clone_size: NA; d_call: TRBD2; cdr3_aa: CASTPGGGLGDTQYF; cdr3_nt: TGTGCCAGCACCCCCGGGGGGGGCCTAGGAGATACGCAGTATTTT
j_call: TRBJ1-1; v_call: TRBV28; clone_size: NA; d_call: NA; cdr3_aa: CASSFGGQSTGWTEAFF; cdr3_nt: TGTGCCAGCAGTTTCGGGGGCCAATCTACGGGGTGGACTGAAGCTTTCTTT
j_call: TRBJ2-2; v_call: TRBV6-2/TRBV6-3; clone_size: once; d_call: TRBD2; cdr3_aa: CASSPRSGGAFGELFF; cdr3_nt: TGTGCCAGCAGCCCCAGGAGCGGGGGGGCCTTCGGGGAGCTGTTTTTT
j_call: TRBJ1-5; v_call: TRBV19; clone_size: NA; d_call: NA; cdr3_aa: CATGSWGGSNQPQHF; cdr3_nt: TGTGCCACTGGGTCTTGGGGAGGTAGCAATCAGCCCCAGCATTTT
j_call: TRBJ1-2; v_call: TRBV30; clone_size: NA; d_call: NA; cdr3_aa: CAWSAGYGYTF; cdr3_nt: TGTGCCTGGAGTGCCGGCTATGGCTACACCTTC
j_call: TRBJ2-2; v_call: TRBV7-2; clone_size: once; d_call: NA; cdr3_aa: CASSLSSTGELFF; cdr3_nt: TGTGCCAGCAGCTTATCTTCTACCGGGGAGCTGTTTTTT
j_call: TRBJ2-7; v_call: TRBV5-6; clone_size: NA; d_call: NA; cdr3_aa: CASSRPAASTYEQYF; cdr3_nt: TGTGCCAGCAGCCGACCAGCCGCATCCACCTACGAGCAGTACTTC
j_call: TRBJ2-3; v_call: TRBV10-2; clone_size: NA; d_call: TRBD2; cdr3_aa: CASSEGTSGGGSTQYF; cdr3_nt: TGCGCCAGCAGTGAGGGGACTAGCGGGGGAGGGAGTACGCAGTATTTT
j_call: TRBJ1-1; v_call: TRBV12-3/TRBV12-4; clone_size: NA; d_call: NA; cdr3_aa: CASSLAASRRAFF; cdr3_nt: TGTGCCAGCAGTTTAGCGGCTTCCAGGAGGGCTTTCTTT
j_call: TRBJ2-7; v_call: TRBV28; clone_size: NA; d_call: TRBD1; cdr3_aa: CASSSSGTGSYEQYF; cdr3_nt: TGTGCCAGCAGCTCGTCCGGGACAGGTAGCTACGAGCAGTACTTC
j_call: TRBJ1-2; v_call: TRBV21-1; clone_size: NA; d_call: NA; cdr3_aa: CASSTGINYGYTF; cdr3_nt: TGTGCCAGCAGCACAGGGATTAACTATGGCTACACCTTC
j_call: TRBJ1-5; v_call: TRBV30; clone_size: NA; d_call: NA; cdr3_aa: CAWSYRDSWGQPQHF; cdr3_nt: TGTGCCTGGAGTTATCGGGACTCCTGGGGTCAGCCCCAGCATTTT
j_call: TRBJ1-5; v_call: TRBV6-5; clone_size: NA; d_call: NA; cdr3_aa: CASSYVGANQPQHF; cdr3_nt: TGTGCCAGCAGTTACGTTGGGGCAAATCAGCCCCAGCATTTT
j_call: TRBJ2-1; v_call: TRBV7-3; clone_size: NA; d_call: NA; cdr3_aa: CASSLRGGSYNEQFF; cdr3_nt: TGTGCCAGCAGCTTACGTGGGGGGTCCTACAATGAGCAGTTCTTC
j_call: TRBJ1-2; v_call: TRBV7-6; clone_size: NA; d_call: TRBD1; cdr3_aa: CASSLGPGGAYGYTF; cdr3_nt: TGTGCCAGCAGCTTAGGTCCAGGGGGGGCCTATGGCTACACCTTC
j_call: TRBJ2-7; v_call: TRBV4-1; clone_size: once; d_call: TRBD2; cdr3_aa: CASSQGLAGAIYEQYF; cdr3_nt: TGCGCCAGCAGCCAAGGACTAGCGGGGGCCATCTACGAGCAGTACTTC
j_call: TRBJ2-7; v_call: TRBV7-2; clone_size: NA; d_call: TRBD2; cdr3_aa: CASSLGGTSVFGEQYF; cdr3_nt: TGTGCCAGCAGCTTAGGCGGGACTAGCGTGTTCGGCGAGCAGTACTTC
j_call: TRBJ1-4; v_call: TRBV7-8; clone_size: once; d_call: NA; cdr3_aa: CASSARTATNEKLFF; cdr3_nt: TGTGCCAGCAGCGCCAGAACTGCAACTAATGAAAAACTGTTTTTT
j_call: TRBJ2-7; v_call: TRBV7-8; clone_size: NA; d_call: TRBD2; cdr3_aa: CASSLGQRGASYEQYF; cdr3_nt: TGTGCCAGCAGCTTAGGCCAGCGGGGGGCCTCCTACGAGCAGTACTTC